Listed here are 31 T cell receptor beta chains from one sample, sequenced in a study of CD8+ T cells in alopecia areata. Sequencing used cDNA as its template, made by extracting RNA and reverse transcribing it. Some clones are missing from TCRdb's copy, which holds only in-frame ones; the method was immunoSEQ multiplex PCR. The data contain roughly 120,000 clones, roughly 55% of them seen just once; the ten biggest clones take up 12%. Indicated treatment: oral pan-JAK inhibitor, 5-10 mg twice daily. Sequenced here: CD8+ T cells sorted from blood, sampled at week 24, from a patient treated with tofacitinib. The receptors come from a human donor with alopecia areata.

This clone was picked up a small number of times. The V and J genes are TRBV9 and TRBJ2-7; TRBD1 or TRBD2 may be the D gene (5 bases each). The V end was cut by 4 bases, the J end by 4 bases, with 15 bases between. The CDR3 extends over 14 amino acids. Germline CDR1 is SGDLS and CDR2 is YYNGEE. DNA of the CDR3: TGTGCCAGCAGCACCGCAGGGTGGGAGTACGAGCAGTACTTC. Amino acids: CASSTAGWEYEQYF.

CDR3 coding DNA: TGTGCCAGCAGCGGACAACGAGTTAGGTCGGACGAATCTAACTATGGCTACACCTTC. As protein: CASSGQRVRSDESNYGYTF. The rearrangement uses TRBV9 and TRBJ1-2; D remains ambiguous. Looked up from germline, CDR1 is SGDLS and CDR2 is YYNGEE. This CDR3 is 19 amino acids long. The ends were cut back, 3 bases at V and 0 bases at J, with 24 bases in the middle.

CDR3 residues: CASSVGQTFRSYNEQFF. As DNA, the CDR3 is TGTGCCAGCAGCGTAGGGCAGACTTTCCGCTCCTACAATGAGCAGTTCTTC. The rearrangement joins TRBV9 to TRBJ2-1; no clear D. The CDR3 consists of 17 residues. V lost 0 bases to trimming and J lost 0 bases, with 13 bases between them. CDR1 SGDLS and CDR2 YYNGEE come from the germline V gene.

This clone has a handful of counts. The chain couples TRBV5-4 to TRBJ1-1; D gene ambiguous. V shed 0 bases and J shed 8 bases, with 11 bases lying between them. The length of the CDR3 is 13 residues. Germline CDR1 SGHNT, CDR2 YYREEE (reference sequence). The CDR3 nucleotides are TGTGCCAGCAGCTTGGGTAAAGGGCCGGAAGCTTTCTTT. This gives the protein CASSLGKGPEAFF.

In DNA, the CDR3 is TGTGCCAGCAGCTTGGAAGAGACCCAGTACTTC. Its translation is CASSLEETQYF. The chain has TRBV5-6 and TRBJ2-5; the D is unclear. This CDR3 contains 11 residues. V dropped 0 bases and J dropped 3 bases, with 0 bases sitting between them. The germline V gene has CDR1 SGHDT and CDR2 YYEEEE. Using reference TRBV5-6 and TRBJ2-5 for the parts outside the CDR3, the full variable domain is DAGVTQSPTHLIKTRGQQVTLRCSPKSGHDTVSWYQQALGQGPQFIFQYYEEEERQRGNFPDRFSGHQFPNYSSELNVNALLLGDSALYLCASSLEETQYFGPGTRLLVL.

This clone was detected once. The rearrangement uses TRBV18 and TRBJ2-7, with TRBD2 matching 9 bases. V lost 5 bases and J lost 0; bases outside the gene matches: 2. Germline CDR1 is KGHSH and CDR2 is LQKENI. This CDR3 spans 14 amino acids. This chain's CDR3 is CASSASGDSYEQYF. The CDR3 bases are TGTGCCAGCTCAGCTAGCGGGGACTCCTACGAGCAGTACTTC.

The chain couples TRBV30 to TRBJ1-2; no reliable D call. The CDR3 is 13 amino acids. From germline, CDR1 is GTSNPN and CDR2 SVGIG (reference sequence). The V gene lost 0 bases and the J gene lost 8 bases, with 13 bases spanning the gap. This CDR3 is CAWSVMREQGYTF. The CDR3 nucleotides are TGTGCCTGGAGTGTAATGAGGGAGCAGGGCTACACCTTC.

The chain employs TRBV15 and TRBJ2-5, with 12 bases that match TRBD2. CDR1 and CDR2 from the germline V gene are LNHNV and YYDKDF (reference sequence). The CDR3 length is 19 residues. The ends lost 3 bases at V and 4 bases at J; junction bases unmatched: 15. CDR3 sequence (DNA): TGTGCCACCAGCAGCCGGACTAGCGGGGTGCCTCCGACAGGAGAGACCCAGTACTTC. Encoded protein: CATSSRTSGVPPTGETQYF.

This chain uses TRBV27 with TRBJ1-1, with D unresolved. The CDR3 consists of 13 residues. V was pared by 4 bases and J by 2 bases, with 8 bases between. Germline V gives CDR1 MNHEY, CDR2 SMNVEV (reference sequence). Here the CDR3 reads CASSWAGNTEAFF. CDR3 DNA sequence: TGTGCCAGCAGTTGGGCTGGAAACACTGAAGCTTTCTTT.

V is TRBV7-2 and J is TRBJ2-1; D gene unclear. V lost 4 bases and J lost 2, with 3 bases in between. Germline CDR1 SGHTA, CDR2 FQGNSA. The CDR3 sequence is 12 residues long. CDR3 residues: CASSSAYNEQFF. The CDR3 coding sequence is TGTGCCAGCAGCTCAGCCTACAATGAGCAGTTCTTC.

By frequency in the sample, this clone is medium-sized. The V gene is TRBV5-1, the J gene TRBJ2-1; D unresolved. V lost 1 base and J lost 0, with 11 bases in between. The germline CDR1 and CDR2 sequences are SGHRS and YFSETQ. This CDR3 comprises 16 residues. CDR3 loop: CASSLKRDSSYNEQFF. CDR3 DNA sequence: TGCGCCAGCAGCTTGAAGCGCGATAGCTCCTACAATGAGCAGTTCTTC.

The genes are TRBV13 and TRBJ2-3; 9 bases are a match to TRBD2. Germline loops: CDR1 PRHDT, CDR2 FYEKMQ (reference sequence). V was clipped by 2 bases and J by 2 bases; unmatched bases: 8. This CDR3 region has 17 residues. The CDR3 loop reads CASSLFLAGVSTDTQYF. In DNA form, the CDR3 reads TGTGCCAGCAGCTTATTTTTAGCGGGGGTTTCCACAGATACGCAGTATTTT.

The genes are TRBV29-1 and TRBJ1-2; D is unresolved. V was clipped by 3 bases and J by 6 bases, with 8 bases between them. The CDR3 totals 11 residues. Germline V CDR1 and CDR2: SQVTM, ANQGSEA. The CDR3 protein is CSVDLWDGYTF. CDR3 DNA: TGCAGCGTTGATTTATGGGATGGCTACACCTTC.

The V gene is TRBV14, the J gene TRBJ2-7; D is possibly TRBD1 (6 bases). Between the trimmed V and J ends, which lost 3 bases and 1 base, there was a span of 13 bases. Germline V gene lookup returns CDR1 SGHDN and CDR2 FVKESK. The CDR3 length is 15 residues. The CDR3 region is CASSQTGTPSYEQYF. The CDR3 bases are TGTGCCAGCAGCCAGACAGGAACCCCTTCCTACGAGCAGTACTTC.

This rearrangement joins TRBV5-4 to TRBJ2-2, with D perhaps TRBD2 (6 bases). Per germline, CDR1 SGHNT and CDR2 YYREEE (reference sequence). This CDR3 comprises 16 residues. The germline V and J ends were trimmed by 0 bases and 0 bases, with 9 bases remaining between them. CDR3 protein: CASSLDPGANTGELFF. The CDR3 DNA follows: TGTGCCAGCAGCTTGGATCCGGGGGCGAACACCGGGGAGCTGTTTTTT.

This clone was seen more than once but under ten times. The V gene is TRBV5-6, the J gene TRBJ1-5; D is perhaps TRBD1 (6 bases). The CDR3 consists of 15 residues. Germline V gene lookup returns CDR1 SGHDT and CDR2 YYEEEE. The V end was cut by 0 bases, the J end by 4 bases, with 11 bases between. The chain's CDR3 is CASSLEQGGNQPQHF. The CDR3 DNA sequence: TGTGCCAGCAGCTTGGAACAGGGAGGGAATCAGCCCCAGCATTTT.

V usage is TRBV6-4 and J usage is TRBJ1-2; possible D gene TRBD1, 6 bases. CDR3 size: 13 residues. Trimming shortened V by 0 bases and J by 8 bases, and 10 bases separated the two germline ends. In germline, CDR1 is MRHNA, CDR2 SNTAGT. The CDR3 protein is CASSDSEGEGYTF. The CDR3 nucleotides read TGTGCCAGCAGTGACTCGGAGGGGGAGGGCTACACCTTC.

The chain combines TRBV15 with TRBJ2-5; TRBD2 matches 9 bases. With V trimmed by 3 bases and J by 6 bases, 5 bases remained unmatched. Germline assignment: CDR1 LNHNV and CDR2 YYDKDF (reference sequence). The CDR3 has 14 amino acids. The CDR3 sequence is CATSSGSGGQTQYF. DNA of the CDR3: TGTGCCACCAGCAGTGGGAGCGGGGGGCAGACCCAGTACTTC.

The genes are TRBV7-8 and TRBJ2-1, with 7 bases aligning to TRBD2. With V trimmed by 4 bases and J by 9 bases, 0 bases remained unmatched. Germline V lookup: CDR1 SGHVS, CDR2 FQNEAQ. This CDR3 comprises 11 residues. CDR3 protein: CASSWEGEQFF. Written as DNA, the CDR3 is TGTGCCAGCAGCTGGGAGGGTGAGCAGTTCTTC.

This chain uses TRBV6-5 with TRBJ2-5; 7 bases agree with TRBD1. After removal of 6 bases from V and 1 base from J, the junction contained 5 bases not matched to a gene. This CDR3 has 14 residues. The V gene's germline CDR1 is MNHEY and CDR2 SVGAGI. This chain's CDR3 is CASSLGTAQETQYF. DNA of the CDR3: TGTGCCAGCAGCCTCGGGACAGCCCAAGAGACCCAGTACTTC.

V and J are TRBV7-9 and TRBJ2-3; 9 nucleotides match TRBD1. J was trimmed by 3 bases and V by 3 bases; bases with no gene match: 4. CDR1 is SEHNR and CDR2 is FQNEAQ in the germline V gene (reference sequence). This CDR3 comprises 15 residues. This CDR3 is CASSFLTGGTDTQYF. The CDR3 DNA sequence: TGTGCCAGCAGCTTCTTGACAGGGGGAACAGATACGCAGTATTTT.

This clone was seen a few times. The chain's CDR3 is CASSSLLRGGGGELFF. The CDR3 DNA reads TGTGCCAGCAGCTCCCTCTTGAGGGGCGGAGGCGGGGAGCTGTTTTTT. The chain carries TRBV7-2 and TRBJ2-2; either TRBD1 or TRBD2 may fit D (5 bases each). Germline-derived CDR1 and CDR2 are SGHTA and FQGNSA. The germline V and J ends were trimmed by 4 bases and 7 bases, with 19 bases remaining between them. The CDR3 extends over 16 amino acids.

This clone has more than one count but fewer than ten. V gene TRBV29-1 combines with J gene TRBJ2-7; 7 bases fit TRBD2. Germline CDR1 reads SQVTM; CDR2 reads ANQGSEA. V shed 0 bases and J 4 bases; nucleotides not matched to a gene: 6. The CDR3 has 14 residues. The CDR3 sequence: CSVEERTGGYEQYF. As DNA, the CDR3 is TGCAGCGTTGAAGAGCGGACGGGGGGTTACGAGCAGTACTTC.

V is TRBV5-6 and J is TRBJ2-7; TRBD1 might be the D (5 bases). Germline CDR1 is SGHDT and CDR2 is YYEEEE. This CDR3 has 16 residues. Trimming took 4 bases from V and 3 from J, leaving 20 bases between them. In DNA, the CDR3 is TGTGCCAGCAGCCCCTTTCAGGGAATGGCGGTCTACGAGCAGTACTTC. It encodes CASSPFQGMAVYEQYF.

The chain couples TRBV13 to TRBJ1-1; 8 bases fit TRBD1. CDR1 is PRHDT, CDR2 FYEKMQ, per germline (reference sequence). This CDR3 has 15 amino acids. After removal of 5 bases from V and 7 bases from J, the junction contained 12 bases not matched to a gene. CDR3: CASSLGQAGGVEAFF. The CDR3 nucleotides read TGTGCCAGCAGCCTGGGACAGGCCGGAGGGGTTGAAGCTTTCTTT.

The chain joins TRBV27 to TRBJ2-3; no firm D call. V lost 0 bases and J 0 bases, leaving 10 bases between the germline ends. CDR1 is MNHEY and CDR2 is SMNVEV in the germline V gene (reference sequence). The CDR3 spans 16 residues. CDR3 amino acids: CASSLSTVSSTDTQYF. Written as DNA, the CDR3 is TGTGCCAGCAGTTTATCAACAGTCTCTAGCACAGATACGCAGTATTTT.

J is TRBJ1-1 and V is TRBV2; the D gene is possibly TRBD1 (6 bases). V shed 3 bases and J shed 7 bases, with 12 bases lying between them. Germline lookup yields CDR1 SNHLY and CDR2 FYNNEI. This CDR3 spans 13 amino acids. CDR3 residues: CASSELRTVEAFF. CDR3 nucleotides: TGTGCCAGCAGTGAGTTAAGGACAGTTGAAGCTTTCTTT.

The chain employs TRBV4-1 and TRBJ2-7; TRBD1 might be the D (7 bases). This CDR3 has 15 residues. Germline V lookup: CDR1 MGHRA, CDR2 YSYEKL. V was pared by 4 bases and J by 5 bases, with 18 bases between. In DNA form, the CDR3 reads TGCGCCAGCAGCCCCCTAGGAGGAGGGGGCAACGAGCAGTACTTC. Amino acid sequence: CASSPLGGGGNEQYF.

The CDR3 nucleotides are TGCGCCAGCAGCCAAGAACCCATGGGGGGGGGCTACACCTTC. This codes for CASSQEPMGGGYTF. J is TRBJ1-2 and V is TRBV4-1, with TRBD1 as a possible D gene (5 bases). This CDR3 spans 14 amino acids. V dropped 0 bases and J dropped 8 bases, with 13 bases sitting between them. The V gene's germline CDR1 is MGHRA and CDR2 YSYEKL.

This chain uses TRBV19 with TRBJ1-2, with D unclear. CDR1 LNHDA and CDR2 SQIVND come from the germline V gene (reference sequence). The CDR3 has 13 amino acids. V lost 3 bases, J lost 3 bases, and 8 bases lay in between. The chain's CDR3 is CASSMTDYYGYTF. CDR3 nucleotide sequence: TGTGCCAGTAGTATGACTGACTACTATGGCTACACCTTC.

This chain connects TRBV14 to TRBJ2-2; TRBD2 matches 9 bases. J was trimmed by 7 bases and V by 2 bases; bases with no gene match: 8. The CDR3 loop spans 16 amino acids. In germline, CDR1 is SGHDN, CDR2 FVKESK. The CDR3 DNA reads TGTGCCAGCAGCCAATCCCTGGGACTAGCTCACGGGGAGCTGTTTTTT. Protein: CASSQSLGLAHGELFF.